This T cell receptor (beta chain) stems from a study of cytomegalovirus exposure and HLA in healthy donors. The CDR3 has 17 amino acids. The ends lost 3 bases at V and 5 bases at J; junction bases unmatched: 12. CDR1 GTSNPN and CDR2 SVGIG come from the germline V gene (reference sequence). This clone is a singleton in its sample. The PCR made use of 60 Vbeta and 13 Jbeta primers. TCRdb's table, derived via immunoSEQ multiplex PCR, lists solely in-frame clones and lacks some. This sample has 100,000 to 150,000 clones, with around 80% found just once. The TCR originated in a man aged 25-45 years in good health and CMV-seropositive. Sequencing was carried out using PBMCs. This chain links TRBV30 with TRBJ2-7, with 14 bases fitting TRBD2. The CDR3 sequence is CAWSLGLAGVISNEQYF. Here the CDR3 DNA reads TGTGCCTGGAGCCTGGGACTAGCGGGAGTTATAAGCAACGAGCAGTACTTC.